Listed here is a single T cell receptor beta chain. Its antigen remains unknown. The sample originates from a study of T cell responses to AZD1222 COVID-19 vaccine. Whole-study results and caveats: A rise in Spike-specific TCR breadth and depth followed two AZD1222 doses. Vaccine-associated CD4 TCRs ranged over spike, dominating at 160-218 and 743-854. Per reports, nearly half of all spike-specific TCRs target regions that are unmutated in variants. Only a handful of AZD1222 recipients, more than five in all, had baseline seropositivity.

Germline V lookup: CDR1 GTSNPN, CDR2 SVGIG (reference sequence). The CDR3 sequence is 15 residues long. Trimming removed 0 bases from V and 6 bases from J; junction bases left unmatched: 5. The method was immunoSEQ multiplex PCR; TCRdb's version includes in-frame clones alone and lacks a portion of them. The sample has about 170,000 clones, less than 95% seen once. This material consisted of peripheral blood, taken on day 0 of AZD1222 vaccination. This TCR was sampled from an adult in good health. The rearrangement uses TRBV30 and TRBJ1-6, with TRBD1 matching 7 bases. For the CDR3, the DNA is TGTGCCTGGAGTGTAAGGGGGCTTGCTAATTCACCCCTCCACTTT. It translates to CAWSVRGLANSPLHF.